These 27 T cell receptor beta chains were all obtained from the same sample, sequenced in a study of a mutant IDH1 vaccine in newly diagnosed glioma. Stated time point: week 35, safety follow-up. All doses held 300 ug of mutant IDH1 20-mer peptide, with topical imiquimod. These receptors have no identified antigens. Assay: immunoSEQ multiplex PCR; the TCRdb copy retains only in-frame clones and omits some. This table has 29,000 or so clones, roughly 76% appearing once. The sample consisted of PBMCs, taken from a glioma patient whose treatment included an IDH1 peptide vaccine. The receptor set was obtained from a man aged 45 to 65 with glioma.

A few counts support this clone. This chain joins TRBV4-1 and TRBJ1-5; unclear D gene. V lost 1 base and J lost 6, with 7 bases in between. Germline V gene lookup returns CDR1 MGHRA and CDR2 YSYEKL. The CDR3 is 13 amino acids. CDR3 bases: TGCGCCAGCAGCCAAGCAACGGGTCAGCCCCAGCATTTT. Protein: CASSQATGQPQHF.

The chain has TRBV2 and TRBJ1-4, with TRBD1 as a possible D gene (5 bases). The germline CDR1 and CDR2 sequences are SNHLY and FYNNEI. The ends were cut back, 8 bases at V and 7 bases at J, with 20 bases in the middle. The CDR3 runs to 15 residues. Written as DNA, the CDR3 is TGTGCCAGCTCCTACTCCGGGACCGAGGGTGAAAAACTGTTTTTT. This codes for CASSYSGTEGEKLFF.

The chain carries TRBV18 and TRBJ1-2; D unclear. CDR1 is KGHSH, CDR2 LQKENI, per germline. V was clipped by 0 bases and J by 4 bases, with 9 bases between them. The CDR3 consists of 14 residues. The CDR3 coding sequence is TGTGCCAGCTCACCACCGCACCAGCTCTATGGCTACACCTTC. Protein: CASSPPHQLYGYTF.

This clone appeared once. This chain uses TRBV5-6 with TRBJ1-4; 8 nucleotides agree with TRBD1. CDR1 and CDR2 (germline): SGHDT, YYEEEE. V dropped 2 bases and J dropped 8; count of bases not matched to a gene: 5. The CDR3 extends over 14 amino acids. The CDR3 region is CASSLETGVEKLFF. The DNA of the CDR3 is TGTGCCAGCAGCTTAGAGACAGGGGTCGAAAAACTGTTTTTT. Based on the CDR3 plus reference TRBV5-6 and TRBJ1-4, the full variable domain is DAGVTQSPTHLIKTRGQQVTLRCSPKSGHDTVSWYQQALGQGPQFIFQYYEEEERQRGNFPDRFSGHQFPNYSSELNVNALLLGDSALYLCASSLETGVEKLFFGSGTQLSVL.

This clone turned up a few times. J is TRBJ1-1 and V is TRBV6-6; D is possibly TRBD1 (6 bases). CDR1 MNHNY and CDR2 SVGAGI come from the germline V gene (reference sequence). V lost 5 bases, J lost 1 base, and 14 bases lay in between. There are 15 residues in the CDR3. The CDR3 reads CASSPPGQQNTEAFF. The CDR3 nucleotides read TGTGCCAGCAGTCCCCCGGGACAACAGAACACTGAAGCTTTCTTT.

The chain is built from TRBV7-9 and TRBJ1-1; D unresolved. Germline CDR1 reads SEHNR; CDR2 reads FQNEAQ (reference sequence). This CDR3 spans 14 amino acids. Trimming pared 4 bases from V and 6 bases from J, leaving 15 bases between. The CDR3 DNA sequence: TGTGCCAGCAGCTCGGTCTTGGAGGGATCTGAAGCTTTCTTT. It translates to CASSSVLEGSEAFF. Full variable domain (remainder filled in from reference TRBV7-9 and TRBJ1-1): DTGVSQNPRHKITKRGQNVTFRCDPISEHNRLYWYRQTLGQGPEFLTYFQNEAQLEKSRLLSDRFSAERPKGSFSTLEIQRTEQGDSAMYLCASSSVLEGSEAFFGQGTRLTVV.

The gene calls are TRBV27 and TRBJ2-7, with 8 bases fitting TRBD1. Losses at the gene ends were 6 bases for V and 7 bases for J; bases not matched to a gene: 17. This CDR3 is built from 16 residues. Germline assignment: CDR1 MNHEY and CDR2 SMNVEV (reference sequence). Here the CDR3 reads CASSQNPGQELGEQYF. The CDR3 region has the DNA TGTGCCAGCAGCCAAAACCCGGGACAGGAGTTGGGGGAGCAGTACTTC.

This chain links TRBV2 with TRBJ1-4; D not certain. Trimming left V 2 bases short and J 4 bases short, with 11 bases between. CDR1 and CDR2 from the germline V gene are SNHLY and FYNNEI. This CDR3 contains 15 residues. The CDR3 DNA reads TGTGCCAGCAGTGAAACTACAGTTTATAATGAAAAACTGTTTTTT. This sequence encodes CASSETTVYNEKLFF.

The chain employs TRBV27 and TRBJ2-7, with D perhaps given as TRBD1 or TRBD2 (6 bases each). This CDR3 is built from 16 residues. V lost 2 bases and J lost 2, with 16 bases in between. The V gene's germline CDR1 is MNHEY and CDR2 SMNVEV (reference sequence). The CDR3 protein is CASSLRGAAQTYEQYF. The CDR3 nucleotides read TGTGCCAGCAGTTTAAGGGGGGCAGCCCAAACCTACGAGCAGTACTTC.

The V call is TRBV7-2, the J call TRBJ2-7, with TRBD1 matching over 7 bases. Looked up from germline, CDR1 is SGHTA and CDR2 is FQGNSA. CDR3 length equals 14 residues. The trim removed 3 bases at V and 2 bases at J, leaving 4 bases unmatched. The CDR3 is CASSLDRNPYEQYF. In DNA, the CDR3 is TGTGCCAGCAGCTTGGACAGGAACCCCTACGAGCAGTACTTC.

The CDR3 coding sequence is TGTGCCAGTCGCTACAGGGCCGTAGGCTATGGCTACACCTTC. Translation gives CASRYRAVGYGYTF. The chain employs TRBV19 and TRBJ1-2; TRBD1 is a possible D gene (6 bases). Germline assignment: CDR1 LNHDA and CDR2 SQIVND (reference sequence). This CDR3 comprises 14 residues. Trimming pared 8 bases from V and 4 bases from J, leaving 17 bases between.

This clone has just a few counts. The chain is built from TRBV29-1 and TRBJ1-4; 10 nucleotides match TRBD1. This CDR3 has 12 amino acids. Germline V gives CDR1 SQVTM, CDR2 ANQGSEA. V was pared by 6 bases and J by 6 bases, with 1 base of the junction left unmatched. The CDR3 bases are TGCAGCGTGACAGGGGGCGATGAAAAACTGTTTTTT. Translating it yields CSVTGGDEKLFF.

The genes are TRBV5-5 and TRBJ1-3, with a tentative D call TRBD1 (6 bases). CDR1 SGHKS and CDR2 YYEKEE come from the germline V gene (reference sequence). The CDR3 spans 15 residues. Deletions cut 4 bases from V and 2 bases from J, with 13 bases between. CDR3 nucleotide sequence: TGTGCCAGCAGCATTGACGCAGGGGCTGGAAACACCATATATTTT. As protein: CASSIDAGAGNTIYF. Full variable domain (remainder filled in from reference TRBV5-5 and TRBJ1-3): DAGVTQSPTHLIKTRGQQVTLRCSPISGHKSVSWYQQVLGQGPQFIFQYYEKEERGRGNFPDRFSARQFPNYSSELNVNALLLGDSALYLCASSIDAGAGNTIYFGEGSWLTVV.

This clone was detected only a few times. V and J are TRBV7-6 and TRBJ1-6, with D unresolved. The CDR3 is made up of 15 amino acids. Germline lookup yields CDR1 SGHVS and CDR2 FNYEAQ. Trimming took 2 bases from V and 9 from J, leaving 14 bases between them. The CDR3: CASSLQVSGGSPLHF. CDR3 DNA sequence: TGTGCCAGCAGCTTACAGGTTTCAGGAGGTTCACCCCTCCACTTT. The full variable domain, in which reference TRBV7-6 and TRBJ1-6 provide the parts outside the CDR3, is GAGVSQSPRYKVTKRGQDVALRCDPISGHVSLYWYRQALGQGPEFLTYFNYEAQQDKSGLPNDRFSAERPEGSISTLTIQRTEQRDSAMYRCASSLQVSGGSPLHFGNGTRLTVT.

The chain carries TRBV6-1 and TRBJ2-7; the D is unclear. The V gene lost 4 bases and the J gene lost 1 base, with 8 bases spanning the gap. Germline-derived CDR1 and CDR2 are MNHNS and SASEGT. This CDR3 has 13 amino acids. CDR3 coding DNA: TGTGCCAGCAGTGTTGCCACATCCTACGAGCAGTACTTC. This codes for CASSVATSYEQYF.

The V call is TRBV6-6, the J call TRBJ1-6; a possible D gene is TRBD1 (6 bases). The V end was cut by 4 bases, the J end by 5 bases, with 15 bases between. The CDR3 runs to 16 residues. CDR1 MNHNY and CDR2 SVGAGI come from the germline V gene (reference sequence). CDR3: CASSSGAVGNNSPLHF. The DNA of the CDR3 is TGTGCCAGCAGTTCAGGGGCAGTCGGAAATAATTCACCCCTCCACTTT.

The J gene is TRBJ2-7, the V gene TRBV18; the D is unclear. The CDR3 totals 13 residues. The germline V gene has CDR1 KGHSH and CDR2 LQKENI. The germline V and J ends were trimmed by 2 bases and 5 bases, with 10 bases remaining between them. The CDR3 DNA is TGTGCCAGCTCACCAAACCCCCTCGACGAGCAGTACTTC. Translated, it gives CASSPNPLDEQYF.

The chain couples TRBV11-3 to TRBJ1-1; 8 bases fit TRBD1. The CDR3 contains 15 residues. The trim removed 2 bases at V and 6 bases at J, leaving 8 bases unmatched. Germline V gene data show CDR1 as SGHNT and CDR2 as YENEEA. The CDR3 region is CASSLYPGGDPEAFF. The CDR3 coding sequence is TGTGCCAGCAGCTTATACCCAGGGGGCGACCCTGAAGCTTTCTTT. Full variable domain (rest looked up from reference TRBV11-3 and TRBJ1-1): EAGVVQSPRYKIIEKKQPVAFWCNPISGHNTLYWYLQNLGQGPELLIRYENEEAVDDSQLPKDRFSAERLKGVDSTLKIQPAELGDSAVYLCASSLYPGGDPEAFFGQGTRLTVV.

The chain employs TRBV11-2 and TRBJ1-2, with D unresolved. Germline loops: CDR1 SGHAT, CDR2 FQNNGV. Trimming stripped 6 bases from V and 6 bases from J, with 17 bases between. The CDR3 has 14 amino acids. The CDR3 bases are TGTGCCAGCAGATTTCCAGGCACTGGCAATGGCTACACCTTC. This gives the protein CASRFPGTGNGYTF.

The gene calls are TRBV9 and TRBJ2-1; TRBD1 might be the D (7 bases). Trimming stripped 3 bases from V and 8 bases from J, with 15 bases between. Germline V gene data show CDR1 as SGDLS and CDR2 as YYNGEE. CDR3 length: 14 residues. The CDR3: CASSAGLQGDEQFF. The CDR3 bases are TGTGCCAGCAGCGCGGGACTCCAGGGGGATGAGCAGTTCTTC.

The chain has TRBV2 and TRBJ2-7; D is unresolved. The V end was cut by 11 bases, the J end by 4 bases, with 12 bases between. CDR1 is SNHLY and CDR2 is FYNNEI in the germline V gene. The CDR3 is 11 amino acids. CDR3 protein: CAVRRDYEQYF. CDR3 bases: TGTGCCGTTCGACGAGATTACGAGCAGTACTTC.

This clone has a handful of counts. This chain links TRBV2 with TRBJ2-1; D is unclear. The V gene lost 4 bases and the J gene lost 6 bases, with 10 bases spanning the gap. The CDR3 is 13 amino acids. CDR1 is SNHLY and CDR2 is FYNNEI in the germline V gene. DNA for the CDR3: TGTGCCAGCAGTGCGTCGGCACTCAATGAGCAGTTCTTC. Encoded protein: CASSASALNEQFF.

The rearrangement uses TRBV6-5 and TRBJ1-4; maybe TRBD1 (5 bases). Germline V gene lookup returns CDR1 MNHEY and CDR2 SVGAGI. V lost 5 bases and J lost 8, with 18 bases in between. The CDR3 is 15 amino acids. This CDR3 reads CASSQTGTTREKLFF. The CDR3 DNA follows: TGTGCCAGCAGTCAGACCGGGACCACGAGGGAAAAACTGTTTTTT.

This sequence joins TRBV7-2 and TRBJ2-7, with 8 positions matching TRBD2. The ends lost 6 bases at V and 2 bases at J; junction bases unmatched: 12. Germline CDR1 SGHTA, CDR2 FQGNSA. The CDR3 has 16 amino acids. The CDR3 is CASSLDGGGRPYEQYF. The CDR3 DNA reads TGTGCCAGCAGTCTAGACGGCGGGGGGAGGCCCTACGAGCAGTACTTC.

This clone was recorded only once. This sequence joins TRBV27 and TRBJ2-7; TRBD2 aligns across 7 bases. The germline CDR1 and CDR2 sequences are MNHEY and SMNVEV (reference sequence). This CDR3 region has 17 residues. The trim removed 4 bases at V and 0 bases at J, leaving 12 bases unmatched. The CDR3 DNA reads TGTGCCAGCAGTTCCCCGCTACTAAGCGGGGACTCCTACGAGCAGTACTTC. It translates to CASSSPLLSGDSYEQYF.

The chain joins TRBV15 to TRBJ1-5; D is unresolved. The germline gives CDR1 LNHNV, CDR2 YYDKDF (reference sequence). The CDR3 consists of 15 residues. V lost 0 bases to trimming and J lost 6 bases, with 12 bases between them. CDR3 residues: CATSRDLGKVQPQHF. DNA of the CDR3: TGTGCCACCAGCAGAGATCTGGGGAAGGTTCAGCCCCAGCATTTT.

The rearrangement links TRBV5-4 to TRBJ2-1; 7 bases line up with TRBD2. There are 15 residues in the CDR3. Germline-derived CDR1 and CDR2 are SGHNT and YYREEE (reference sequence). J lost 0 bases, V lost 2 bases, and 2 bases had no gene match. The CDR3 here is CASSFGGSSYNEQFF. DNA for the CDR3: TGTGCCAGCAGCTTCGGGGGGAGCTCCTACAATGAGCAGTTCTTC.